The subject of this entry is one TCR beta chain. The antigen is not known. Germline lookup yields CDR1 MNHEY and CDR2 SMNVEV (reference sequence). This CDR3 is built from 15 residues. V lost 6 bases and J 0 bases, leaving 13 bases between the germline ends. These data belong to a study of CD8 T cells in Susac syndrome. Overall study findings and caveats: As acknowledged by the study, its TCR sequencing and HLA analysis included a relatively small number of individuals.

RNA in amounts of roughly 0.5 to 1 ug was reverse transcribed with random hexamers. Amplification of TCR beta CDR3 across 54 Vbeta and 13 Jbeta was performed with immunoSEQ multiplex PCR. One entry per CDR3 protein, called by TCRdb with MiXCR from the immunoSEQ multiplex PCR reads. In the table there are approximately 26,000 distinct CDR3 sequences, roughly 92% of which are singletons. The sequenced sample consisted of CD8+ T cells from PBMCs. V gene TRBV27 combines with J gene TRBJ2-3; maybe TRBD2 (6 bases). The receptor comes from a human donor in good health. The DNA of the CDR3 is TGTGCCAGCAGGGCCCCGGGACTCAGCACAGATACGCAGTATTTT. This codes for CASRAPGLSTDTQYF.